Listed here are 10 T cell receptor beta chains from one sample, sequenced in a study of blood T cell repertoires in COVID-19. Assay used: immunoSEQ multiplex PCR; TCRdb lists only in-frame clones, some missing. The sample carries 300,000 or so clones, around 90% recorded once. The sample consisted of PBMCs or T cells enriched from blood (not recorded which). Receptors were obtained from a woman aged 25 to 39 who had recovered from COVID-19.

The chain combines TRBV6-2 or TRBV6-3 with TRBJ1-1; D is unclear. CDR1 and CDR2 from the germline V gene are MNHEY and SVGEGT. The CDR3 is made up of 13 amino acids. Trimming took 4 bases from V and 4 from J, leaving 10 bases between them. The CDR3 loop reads CASSSLLPTEAFF. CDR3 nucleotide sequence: TGTGCCAGCAGTTCCCTACTTCCCACTGAAGCTTTCTTT.

CDR3 residues: CASSYALGNRGRSYEQYF. The CDR3 nucleotides read TGTGCCAGCAGTTACGCTTTGGGGAACAGGGGGCGATCCTACGAGCAGTACTTC. The rearrangement uses TRBV6-2 or TRBV6-3 and TRBJ2-7, with 9 bases aligning to TRBD1. V lost 2 bases and J lost 1; bases outside the gene matches: 12. Germline CDR1 reads MNHEY; CDR2 reads SVGEGT. This CDR3 region has 18 residues.

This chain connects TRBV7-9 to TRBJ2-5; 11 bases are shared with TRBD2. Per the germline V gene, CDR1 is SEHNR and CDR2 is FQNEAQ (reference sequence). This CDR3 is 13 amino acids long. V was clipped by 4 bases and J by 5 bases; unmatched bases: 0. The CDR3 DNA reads TGTGCCAGCAGCTGGACTAGCGGGGAGACCCAGTACTTC. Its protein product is CASSWTSGETQYF.

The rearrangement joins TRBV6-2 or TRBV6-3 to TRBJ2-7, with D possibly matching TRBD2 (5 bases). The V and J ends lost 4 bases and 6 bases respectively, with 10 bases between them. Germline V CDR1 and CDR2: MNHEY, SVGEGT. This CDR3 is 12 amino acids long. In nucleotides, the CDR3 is TGTGCCAGCAGTTGGTTGGGAGTCGAGCAGTACTTC. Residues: CASSWLGVEQYF.

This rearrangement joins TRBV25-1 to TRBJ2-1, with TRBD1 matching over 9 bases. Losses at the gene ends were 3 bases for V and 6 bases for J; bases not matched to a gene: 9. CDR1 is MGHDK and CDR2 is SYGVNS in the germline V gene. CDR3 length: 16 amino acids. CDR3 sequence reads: CASSDRGTGHSNEQFF. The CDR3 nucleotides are TGTGCCAGCAGTGACCGAGGGACAGGGCATAGCAATGAGCAGTTCTTC.

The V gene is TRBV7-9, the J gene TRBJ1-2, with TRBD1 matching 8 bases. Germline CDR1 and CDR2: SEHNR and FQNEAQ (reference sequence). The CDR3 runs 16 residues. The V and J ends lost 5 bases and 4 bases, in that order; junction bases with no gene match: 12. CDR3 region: CASSVGDRLVGYGYTF. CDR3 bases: TGTGCCAGCAGCGTCGGGGACAGGCTGGTTGGCTATGGCTACACCTTC.

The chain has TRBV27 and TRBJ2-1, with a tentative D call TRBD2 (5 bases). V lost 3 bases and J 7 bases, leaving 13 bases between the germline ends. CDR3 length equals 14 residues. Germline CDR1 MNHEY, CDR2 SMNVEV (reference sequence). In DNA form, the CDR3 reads TGTGCCAGCAGTTTTCGGGTTAGCGTAAATGAGCAGTTCTTC. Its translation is CASSFRVSVNEQFF.

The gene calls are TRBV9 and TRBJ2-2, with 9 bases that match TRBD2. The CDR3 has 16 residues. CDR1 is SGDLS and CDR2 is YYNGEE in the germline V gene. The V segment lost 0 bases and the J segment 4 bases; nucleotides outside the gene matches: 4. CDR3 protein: CASSVEVAGVTGELFF. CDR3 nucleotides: TGTGCCAGCAGCGTAGAAGTAGCGGGAGTCACCGGGGAGCTGTTTTTT.

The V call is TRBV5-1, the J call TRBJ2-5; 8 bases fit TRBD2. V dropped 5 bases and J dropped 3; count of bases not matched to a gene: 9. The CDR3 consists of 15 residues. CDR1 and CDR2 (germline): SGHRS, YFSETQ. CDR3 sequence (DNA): TGCGCCAGCAGTCGGGAGGGCCTCCTGAAAGAGACCCAGTACTTC. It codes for CASSREGLLKETQYF.

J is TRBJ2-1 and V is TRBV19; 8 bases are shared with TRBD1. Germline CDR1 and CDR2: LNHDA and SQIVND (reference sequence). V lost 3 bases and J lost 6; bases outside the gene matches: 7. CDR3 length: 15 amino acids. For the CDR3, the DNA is TGTGCCAGTAGTATGGTAGGACAGGGCCTCAATGAGCAGTTCTTC. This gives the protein CASSMVGQGLNEQFF.